This T cell receptor (beta chain) was recorded in a study of cytomegalovirus exposure and HLA in healthy donors. V gave up 3 bases and J gave up 6 bases; unmatched junction bases: 13. The CDR3 is made up of 17 amino acids. From germline, CDR1 is SEHNR and CDR2 FQNEAQ (reference sequence). The study ran its PCR with 60 Vbeta and 13 Jbeta primers. TCRdb's copy holds only in-frame clones and misses some; the assay was immunoSEQ multiplex PCR. The sample shows 45,000 to 65,000 clones, about 70% of them seen only once. The sequence was collected from a woman aged 45-59 years in good health and CMV-seropositive. Sequencing was performed on PBMCs. The chain has TRBV7-9 and TRBJ2-3; TRBD2 agrees at 9 bases. Here the CDR3 reads CASSFPPAGGPSDTQYF. The DNA for the CDR3 is TGTGCCAGCAGCTTCCCCCCGGCGGGGGGGCCCAGTGATACGCAGTATTTT.